This T cell receptor beta chain emerged from a study of blood T cell repertoires in COVID-19. The germline V gene has CDR1 SGHTS and CDR2 YDEGEE. This CDR3 spans 14 amino acids. V was shortened by 2 bases and J by 8 bases, with 11 bases between the two germline ends. This clone was recorded only once. As handled by the study authors: For nucleated cells, counts were estimated from reference gene primer amplification. Sequencing used immunoSEQ multiplex PCR; TCRdb keeps in-frame clones, though not all of them. The D gene and trimming were derived from the DNA, and the V and J assignments and clone size from that table. The repertoire holds about 120,000 clones, with 65% to 90% as singletons.

The sample comprised peripheral blood. The rearrangement joins TRBV5-8 to TRBJ1-6; maybe TRBD1 (5 bases). This sequence was found in a human donor in a cohort sampled during active COVID-19. The CDR3, as DNA: TGTGCCAGCAGCTTCGGGGGGATGGATTCACCCCTCCACTTT. This codes for CASSFGGMDSPLHF. Using reference TRBV5-8 and TRBJ1-6 for the parts outside the CDR3, the full variable domain is EAGVTQSPTHLIKTRGQQATLRCSPISGHTSVYWYQQALGLGLQFLLWYDEGEERNRGNFPPRFSGRQFPNYSSELNVNALELEDSALYLCASSFGGMDSPLHFGNGTRLTVT.